The 11 T cell receptor beta chains reported below all come from one sample, sequenced in a study of shared clonotypes between healthy human individuals. The repertoire was sequenced with immunoSEQ multiplex PCR; TCRdb's copy has only in-frame clones and lacks some. The sample holds 650,000 to 800,000 clones, 72% seen once. Sequencing used memory CD4+ T cells sorted from blood. Subset here: CD45RA-negative fraction. The receptors here all came from a woman aged 30 to 39 in good health.

This clone was found a few times. In the same sample, other DNA sequences code for this CDR3. DNA for the CDR3: TGCGCCAGCAGCTTCGAGTCACCCACTGAAGCTTTCTTT. Protein sequence: CASSFESPTEAFF. The chain employs TRBV5-1 and TRBJ1-1, with D hard to call. This CDR3 has 13 amino acids. The V and J ends lost 2 bases and 4 bases respectively, with 9 bases between them. In germline, CDR1 is SGHRS, CDR2 YFSETQ. The whole variable domain, remainder taken from reference TRBV5-1 and TRBJ1-1, is KAGVTQTPRYLIKTRGQQVTLSCSPISGHRSVSWYQQTPGQGLQFLFEYFSETQRNKGNFPGRFSGRQFSNSRSEMNVSTLELGDSALYLCASSFESPTEAFFGQGTRLTVV.

This clone appeared a single time. This rearrangement joins TRBV2 to TRBJ2-5; 10 bases are shared with TRBD2. Germline V gene lookup returns CDR1 SNHLY and CDR2 FYNNEI. Unmatched junction bases numbered 4, after V lost 1 base and J lost 2 bases. This CDR3 contains 16 residues. CDR3 sequence reads: CASSEGVAGGQETQYF. The CDR3 coding sequence is TGTGCCAGCAGTGAAGGAGTAGCGGGAGGTCAAGAGACCCAGTACTTC.

J is TRBJ1-3 and V is TRBV29-1; D is unresolved. This CDR3 comprises 13 residues. CDR1 is SQVTM, CDR2 ANQGSEA, per germline. The V end lost 0 bases, the J end lost 7 bases, and 10 bases lay between the germline ends. Here the CDR3 reads CSVEDNGRNTIYF. The CDR3 DNA sequence: TGCAGCGTTGAAGATAACGGGAGGAACACCATATATTTT.

This chain uses TRBV6-6 with TRBJ2-2, with a possible D match to TRBD2 (5 bases). The CDR3 totals 14 residues. The ends were cut back, 4 bases at V and 5 bases at J, with 11 bases in the middle. Germline V gene lookup returns CDR1 MNHNY and CDR2 SVGAGI (reference sequence). The CDR3 protein is CASSWSGDTGELFF. The CDR3 nucleotides read TGTGCCAGCAGTTGGAGCGGAGATACCGGGGAGCTGTTTTTT.

As regards this clone: The sample carries other DNA sequences with the same CDR3. This chain connects TRBV2 to TRBJ1-1; TRBD1 aligns across 8 bases. J gave up 1 base and V 8 bases, and 3 bases lay outside the gene matches. This CDR3 contains 13 residues. Germline CDR1 is SNHLY and CDR2 is FYNNEI. Here the CDR3 DNA reads TGTGCCAGCTCGGGACAGGAGAACACTGAAGCTTTCTTT. The encoded protein is CASSGQENTEAFF.

The V and J genes are TRBV5-1 and TRBJ1-1; TRBD1 agrees at 8 bases. After removal of 4 bases from V and 4 bases from J, the junction contained 6 bases not matched to a gene. In germline, CDR1 is SGHRS, CDR2 YFSETQ. This CDR3 spans 14 amino acids. The CDR3 region has the DNA TGCGCCAGCAGCGGCCGTACAGGGGGCACTGAAGCTTTCTTT. Its protein product is CASSGRTGGTEAFF.

This clone appeared a few times. CDR3 nucleotide sequence: TGTGCCAGCAGTTCCCTCGGACAGGGACTCCCTGGGGCCAACGTCCTGACTTTC. Amino acids: CASSSLGQGLPGANVLTF. The chain combines TRBV28 with TRBJ2-6, with TRBD1 matching over 8 bases. Germline values: CDR1 MDHEN, CDR2 SYDVKM. The CDR3 spans 18 residues. V trimming: 4 bases; J trimming: 2 bases; junction bases outside the gene matches: 10.

This clone occurred once. V usage is TRBV18 and J usage is TRBJ2-7, with 7 bases that match TRBD2. This CDR3 contains 16 residues. Looked up from germline, CDR1 is KGHSH and CDR2 is LQKENI. V dropped 1 base and J dropped 13; count of bases not matched to a gene: 19. CDR3 residues: CASSPQGSDVAGVLYF. In DNA form, the CDR3 reads TGTGCCAGCTCACCACAGGGATCGGACGTGGCGGGAGTGCTTTACTTC.

This rearrangement joins TRBV2 to TRBJ2-5; D perhaps matches TRBD2 (5 bases). Deletions cut 3 bases from V and 2 bases from J, with 10 bases between. The CDR3 spans 14 residues. Germline V gene lookup returns CDR1 SNHLY and CDR2 FYNNEI. The CDR3 spells CASSEARGQETQYF. The DNA of the CDR3 is TGTGCCAGCAGTGAGGCTAGAGGGCAAGAGACCCAGTACTTC. The complete variable domain, with remaining parts taken from reference TRBV2 and TRBJ2-5, reads EPEVTQTPSHQVTQMGQEVILRCVPISNHLYFYWYRQILGQKVEFLVSFYNNEISEKSEIFDDQFSVERPDGSNFTLKIRSTKLEDSAMYFCASSEARGQETQYFGPGTRLLVL.

Turning to this clone: Other DNA sequences from this sample encode an identical CDR3 as well. The gene calls are TRBV19 and TRBJ1-5; 7 bases match TRBD1. The CDR3 covers 14 residues. Trimming removed 1 base from V and 4 bases from J; junction bases left unmatched: 1. The germline V gene encodes CDR1 LNHDA and CDR2 SQIVND (reference sequence). The CDR3 reads CASSIAGGNQPQHF. CDR3 coding DNA: TGTGCCAGTAGTATAGCAGGGGGAAATCAGCCCCAGCATTTT.

This CDR3 reads CASSLDLSFAEQYF. Here the CDR3 DNA reads TGCGCCAGCAGCTTGGACTTGTCATTCGCCGAGCAGTACTTC. The chain uses TRBV5-1 and TRBJ2-7; D gene uncertain. Trimming took off 0 bases at V and 6 bases at J, with 13 bases between the two ends. This CDR3 comprises 14 residues. Germline V gives CDR1 SGHRS, CDR2 YFSETQ.